These 28 T cell receptor beta chains originate from one sample sequenced in a study of response to subunit inactivated influenza vaccine. TCRdb reanalysed the RT-PCR reads using MiXCR and keeps one entry per CDR3 protein. There are some 600,000 distinct CDR3 sequences in the sample; 12% to 15% occur only once, and less than 9% lies in the top ten. Sequences were derived from PBMCs from blood, sampled about 14 days before vaccination. Source of these receptors: a man aged 50 to 60 who received an inactivated influenza vaccine.

This clonotype has a handful of counts. The chain employs TRBV6-1 and TRBJ2-7, with no clear D. CDR3 length: 12 residues. The ends were cut back, 6 bases at V and 2 bases at J, with 8 bases in the middle. CDR1 is MNHNS and CDR2 is SASEGT in the germline V gene. This CDR3 reads CASRKDPYEQYF. CDR3 nucleotide sequence: TGTGCCAGCAGAAAAGATCCCTACGAGCAGTACTTC.

This clonotype has a count of ten or more. The rearrangement uses TRBV14 and TRBJ2-1; perhaps TRBD1 as D (6 bases). Germline V gives CDR1 SGHDN, CDR2 FVKESK. Deletions cut 3 bases from V and 0 bases from J, with 9 bases between. The CDR3 contains 15 residues. The CDR3 DNA is TGTGCCAGCAGCCAGACAGGAGTCTCCTACAATGAGCAGTTCTTC. Protein product: CASSQTGVSYNEQFF.

CDR3 amino acids: CASSPTTGSSYEQYF. CDR3 in DNA: TGTGCCAGCAGCCCGACGACAGGGAGCTCCTACGAGCAGTACTTC. The chain is built from TRBV9 and TRBJ2-7; 7 positions agree with TRBD1. Germline CDR1 and CDR2: SGDLS and YYNGEE. V shed 4 bases and J 0 bases; nucleotides not matched to a gene: 7. The CDR3 runs to 15 residues.

The chain carries TRBV20-1 and TRBJ2-3; D might be TRBD1 or TRBD2, each matching 5 bases. CDR1 is DFQATT and CDR2 is SNEGSKA in the germline V gene (reference sequence). The V gene lost 6 bases and the J gene lost 6 bases, with 19 bases spanning the gap. CDR3 length equals 14 residues. CDR3 bases: TGCAGTGCCACGGCCGGGACCAATTTGGATACGCAGTATTTT. Encoded protein: CSATAGTNLDTQYF.

V gene TRBV7-7 combines with J gene TRBJ2-1; D is perhaps TRBD1 (5 bases). The V end lost 3 bases, the J end lost 7 bases, and 10 bases lay between the germline ends. Germline-derived CDR1 and CDR2 are SSHAT and FNYEAQ (reference sequence). The CDR3 is made up of 13 amino acids. The CDR3 bases are TGTGCCAGCAGCTTGGGCAGGGTGAATGAGCAGTTCTTC. Translating it yields CASSLGRVNEQFF.

The gene calls are TRBV28 and TRBJ2-1; TRBD2 matches 13 bases. CDR3 length: 20 residues. Unmatched junction bases numbered 15, after V lost 4 bases and J lost 3 bases. Germline V gene lookup returns CDR1 MDHEN and CDR2 SYDVKM. This CDR3 reads CASSWAGTSGTTALYNEQFF. The CDR3 DNA follows: TGTGCCAGCAGTTGGGCCGGGACTAGCGGGACCACCGCCCTCTACAATGAGCAGTTCTTC.

The genes are TRBV9 and TRBJ2-7; D uncertain. Per germline, CDR1 SGDLS and CDR2 YYNGEE. CDR3 size: 16 residues. The ends were cut back, 0 bases at V and 0 bases at J, with 13 bases in the middle. CDR3 in DNA: TGTGCCAGCAGCGTAGAAAAGGGCGCATCCTCCTACGAGCAGTACTTC. It translates to CASSVEKGASSYEQYF.

The genes are TRBV7-9 and TRBJ2-2; D is possibly TRBD1 (6 bases). The CDR3 is 15 amino acids. Trimming shortened V by 2 bases and J by 3 bases, and 10 bases separated the two germline ends. In germline, CDR1 is SEHNR, CDR2 FQNEAQ (reference sequence). Here the CDR3 reads CASSLHRAYTGELFF. The DNA for the CDR3 is TGTGCCAGCAGCTTACACAGGGCGTACACCGGGGAGCTGTTTTTT.

This clonotype occurred a few times. This rearrangement joins TRBV6-2 or TRBV6-3 to TRBJ1-2; no firm D call. This CDR3 contains 13 residues. Trimming took off 6 bases at V and 2 bases at J, with 10 bases between the two ends. Germline assignment: CDR1 MNHEY and CDR2 SVGEGT. The CDR3 is CASRDGKNYGYTF. The CDR3 nucleotides read TGTGCCAGCAGAGACGGGAAGAACTATGGCTACACCTTC.

The chain recombines TRBV7-9 with TRBJ2-7, with TRBD2 as a possible D gene (6 bases). CDR1 is SEHNR and CDR2 is FQNEAQ in the germline V gene (reference sequence). CDR3 size: 12 residues. The V end was cut by 8 bases, the J end by 4 bases, with 12 bases between. In DNA form, the CDR3 reads TGTGCCAGCCGCCCGCTAGCGTACGAGCAGTACTTC. Its translation: CASRPLAYEQYF.

This clonotype was observed a few times. J is TRBJ2-3 and V is TRBV5-1, with TRBD1 as a possible D gene (6 bases). Germline assignment: CDR1 SGHRS and CDR2 YFSETQ. Trimming pared 4 bases from V and 5 bases from J, leaving 17 bases between. CDR3 length: 15 residues. The CDR3 sequence is CASSPEPGTKDTQYF. In DNA, the CDR3 is TGCGCCAGCAGCCCAGAACCGGGGACAAAAGATACGCAGTATTTT. Together with reference TRBV5-1 and TRBJ2-3, the CDR3 gives the full variable domain: KAGVTQTPRYLIKTRGQQVTLSCSPISGHRSVSWYQQTPGQGLQFLFEYFSETQRNKGNFPGRFSGRQFSNSRSEMNVSTLELGDSALYLCASSPEPGTKDTQYFGPGTRLTVL.

The chain joins TRBV10-3 to TRBJ2-3; TRBD2 matches at 9 bases. This CDR3 is 13 amino acids long. Per germline, CDR1 ENHRY and CDR2 SYGVKD. V gave up 9 bases and J gave up 4 bases; unmatched junction bases: 5. Here the CDR3 DNA reads TGTGCCATGTCTAGCGGGACTGCAGATACGCAGTATTTT. Its translation: CAMSSGTADTQYF.

The chain couples TRBV9 to TRBJ2-5; a possible D gene is TRBD1 (5 bases). The CDR3 covers 14 residues. Germline V gene sequence: CDR1 SGDLS, CDR2 YYNGEE. V was shortened by 3 bases and J by 2 bases, with 11 bases between the two germline ends. The CDR3 coding sequence is TGTGCCAGCAGCGCCTCAAGACAGCAAGAGACCCAGTACTTC. Its protein product is CASSASRQQETQYF.

This clonotype appeared many times. J is TRBJ2-5 and V is TRBV12-3 or TRBV12-4; 7 bases line up with TRBD1. The CDR3 is 14 residues long. V lost 3 bases and J lost 5; bases outside the gene matches: 6. CDR3: CASSFPGGGETQYF. The CDR3 DNA reads TGTGCCAGCAGTTTCCCAGGGGGTGGGGAGACCCAGTACTTC.

This clonotype has a handful of counts. The chain uses TRBV4-2 and TRBJ2-3; 12 positions match TRBD2. Looked up from germline, CDR1 is LGHNA and CDR2 is YNFKEQ. The CDR3 consists of 16 residues. The V segment lost 2 bases and the J segment 3 bases; nucleotides outside the gene matches: 3. Written as DNA, the CDR3 is TGTGCCAGCAGCCAATCCACTAGCGGGAGGACAGATACGCAGTATTTT. Protein sequence: CASSQSTSGRTDTQYF.

This chain joins TRBV4-3 and TRBJ2-1; D is unclear. This CDR3 contains 14 residues. The germline CDR1 and CDR2 sequences are LGHNA and YSLEER. The V gene lost 0 bases and the J gene lost 7 bases, with 10 bases spanning the gap. CDR3 sequence: CASSQDTGLNEQFF. CDR3 DNA: TGCGCCAGCAGCCAAGATACCGGGTTAAATGAGCAGTTCTTC.

This chain uses TRBV28 with TRBJ1-1; a possible D gene is TRBD1 (5 bases). The CDR3 is made up of 12 amino acids. The ends were cut back, 6 bases at V and 4 bases at J, with 9 bases in the middle. Per germline, CDR1 MDHEN and CDR2 SYDVKM. The CDR3 loop is CASRRGATEAFF. The CDR3 DNA reads TGTGCCAGCAGACGCGGGGCCACTGAAGCTTTCTTT.

The chain joins TRBV4-1 to TRBJ1-1; D gene uncertain. Germline CDR1 is MGHRA and CDR2 is YSYEKL. There are 13 residues in the CDR3. Trimming cost V 1 base and J 10 bases, with 13 bases left between them. In nucleotides, the CDR3 is TGCGCCAGCAGCCAAGTTTTGGCCGAAGGAGCTTTCTTT. Translated, it gives CASSQVLAEGAFF.

The chain has TRBV10-2 and TRBJ2-3; TRBD2 agrees at 9 bases. V trimming: 3 bases; J trimming: 5 bases; junction bases outside the gene matches: 9. The length of the CDR3 is 16 residues. Looked up from germline, CDR1 is WSHSY and CDR2 is SAAADI. CDR3 residues: CASSEGAGGLKDTQYF. DNA of the CDR3: TGCGCCAGCAGTGAAGGGGCGGGGGGGCTTAAAGATACGCAGTATTTT.

This clonotype was seen more than once but under ten times. J is TRBJ2-7 and V is TRBV5-1, with D unresolved. This CDR3 contains 15 residues. Germline-derived CDR1 and CDR2 are SGHRS and YFSETQ. Between the trimmed V and J ends, which lost 2 bases and 7 bases, there was a span of 19 bases. CDR3 residues: CASSLDPVAGSEQYF. DNA of the CDR3: TGCGCCAGCAGCTTAGACCCTGTGGCAGGATCTGAGCAGTACTTC.

Ten or more counts support this clonotype. Germline and junction disagree at one end, which may indicate a read error. The chain uses TRBV11-2 and TRBJ2-5; possible D gene TRBD2, 5 bases. This CDR3 has 13 residues. CDR1 SGHAT and CDR2 FQNNGV come from the germline V gene. The chain's CDR3 is CASSLAPGETQYF. The DNA of the CDR3 is TGCGCCAGCAGCTTGGCCCCGGGGGAGACCCAGTACTTC.

This clonotype was found many times. The rearrangement uses TRBV5-1 and TRBJ1-4, with a possible D match to TRBD1 (5 bases). Between the trimmed V and J ends, which lost 4 bases and 5 bases, there was a span of 12 bases. Germline-derived CDR1 and CDR2 are SGHRS and YFSETQ. CDR3 size: 14 residues. This CDR3 is CASSPGTGNEKLFF. As DNA, the CDR3 is TGCGCCAGCAGCCCCGGGACGGGAAATGAAAAACTGTTTTTT.

This clonotype was counted ten times or more. This sequence joins TRBV7-9 and TRBJ2-1, with 8 bases aligning to TRBD1. Germline V CDR1 and CDR2: SEHNR, FQNEAQ (reference sequence). The V and J ends lost 4 bases and 15 bases, in that order; junction bases with no gene match: 5. This CDR3 is 11 amino acids long. For the CDR3, the DNA is TGTGCCAGCAGCTCCTCAGGGGGCCCGTTCTTC. Its protein product is CASSSSGGPFF.

The table lists this clonotype with a few counts. The CDR3 region has the DNA TGTGCCATCAGTGAGAAAGGGGCCACCTACGAGCAGTACTTC. It codes for CAISEKGATYEQYF. The chain uses TRBV10-3 and TRBJ2-7; the D gene is possibly TRBD1 (5 bases). The CDR3 totals 14 residues. Germline V gene sequence: CDR1 ENHRY, CDR2 SYGVKD. The V and J ends lost 2 bases and 2 bases respectively, with 10 bases between them.

CDR3 sequence: CASSPDPGANVLTF. The CDR3 coding sequence is TGTGCCAGCAGCCCCGATCCTGGGGCCAACGTCCTGACTTTC. The V gene is TRBV7-9, the J gene TRBJ2-6, with D uncertain. CDR3 length: 14 residues. Germline assignment: CDR1 SEHNR and CDR2 FQNEAQ (reference sequence). V lost 5 bases to trimming and J lost 2 bases, with 7 bases between them.

This clonotype was picked up many times. The chain employs TRBV5-1 and TRBJ2-3; TRBD1 or TRBD2 may be the D gene (5 bases each). Trimming left V 3 bases short and J 3 bases short, with 14 bases between. CDR1 and CDR2 from the germline V gene are SGHRS and YFSETQ. The CDR3 loop spans 15 amino acids. The CDR3 nucleotides are TGCGCCAGCAGCTCCGCCCCGTGGGGGACAGATACGCAGTATTTT. This sequence encodes CASSSAPWGTDTQYF.

This clonotype was counted a few times. This chain links TRBV6-1 with TRBJ1-6, with 7 bases fitting TRBD1. After removal of 7 bases from V and 9 bases from J, the junction contained 9 bases not matched to a gene. This CDR3 comprises 14 residues. Germline V gene lookup returns CDR1 MNHNS and CDR2 SASEGT. The CDR3 here is CASTLRQGSSPLHF. The DNA for the CDR3 is TGTGCCAGCACTCTAAGACAGGGTAGTTCACCCCTCCACTTT.

This chain's CDR3 is CASSLADRFYEQYF. CDR3 bases: TGCGCCAGCAGCTTGGCCGACAGGTTCTACGAGCAGTACTTC. The chain joins TRBV5-1 to TRBJ2-7; weak D call: TRBD1 (6 bases). The CDR3 runs to 14 residues. V lost 0 bases and J 3 bases, leaving 10 bases between the germline ends. Germline CDR1 reads SGHRS; CDR2 reads YFSETQ.